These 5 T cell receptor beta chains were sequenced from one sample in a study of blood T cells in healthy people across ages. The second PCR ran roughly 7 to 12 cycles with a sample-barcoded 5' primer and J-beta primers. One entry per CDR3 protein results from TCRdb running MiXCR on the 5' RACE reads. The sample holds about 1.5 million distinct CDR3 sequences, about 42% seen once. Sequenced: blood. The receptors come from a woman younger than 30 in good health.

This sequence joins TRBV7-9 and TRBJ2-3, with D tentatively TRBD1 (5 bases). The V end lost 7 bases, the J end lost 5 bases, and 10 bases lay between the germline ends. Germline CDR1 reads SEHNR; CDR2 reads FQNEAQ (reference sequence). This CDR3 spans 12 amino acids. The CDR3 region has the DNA TGTGCCAGCACCTACCAGGGAGATACGCAGTATTTT. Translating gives CASTYQGDTQYF.

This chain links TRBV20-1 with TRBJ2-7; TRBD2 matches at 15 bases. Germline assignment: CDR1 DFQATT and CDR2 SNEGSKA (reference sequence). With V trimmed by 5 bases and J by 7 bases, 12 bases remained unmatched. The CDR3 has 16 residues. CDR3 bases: TGCAGTGCTCTCGGACTAGCGGGAGGGAGGTACAATGAGCAGTACTTC. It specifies CSALGLAGGRYNEQYF.

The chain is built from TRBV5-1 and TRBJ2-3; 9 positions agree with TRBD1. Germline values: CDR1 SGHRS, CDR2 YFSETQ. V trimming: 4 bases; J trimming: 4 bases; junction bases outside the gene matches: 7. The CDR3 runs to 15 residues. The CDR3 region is CASSPGQGKPDTQYF. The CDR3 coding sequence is TGCGCCAGCAGCCCCGGACAGGGGAAGCCAGATACGCAGTATTTT.

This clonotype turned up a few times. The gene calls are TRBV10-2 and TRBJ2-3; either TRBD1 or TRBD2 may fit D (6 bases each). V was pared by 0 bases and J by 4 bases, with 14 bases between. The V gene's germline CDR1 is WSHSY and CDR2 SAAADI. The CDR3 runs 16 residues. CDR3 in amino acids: CASSESGGRSADTQYF. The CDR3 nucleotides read TGCGCCAGCAGTGAGTCGGGGGGCCGAAGCGCAGATACGCAGTATTTT.

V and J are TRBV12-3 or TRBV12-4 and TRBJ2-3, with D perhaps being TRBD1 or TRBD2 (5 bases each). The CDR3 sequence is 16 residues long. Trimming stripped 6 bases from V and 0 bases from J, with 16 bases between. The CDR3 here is CASRVEWGKSTDTQYF. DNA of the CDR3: TGTGCCAGCAGGGTAGAATGGGGGAAAAGCACAGATACGCAGTATTTT.